In this sample, the clone carrying this TCR beta chain turned up a few times. Its specificity is unknown. CDR3 length: 15 amino acids. The germline V gene encodes CDR1 SGHTA and CDR2 FQGNSA. The trim removed 5 bases at V and 2 bases at J, leaving 9 bases unmatched. This sample was included in a study of post-analysis software for immune sequencing data. Findings and limits, study-wide: With TRBV5-6, TRBV5-1 and TRBV20-1 included, about 5 TRBV segments were more frequent in patients than in controls. Among multiple sclerosis patients, normalized Chao1 diversity was significantly below that of controls.

Unique molecular identifiers tagged the TCR beta cDNA libraries. MiXCR, run by TCRdb on the PCR reads, gives a single entry per CDR3 protein. The repertoire holds 160,000 or so distinct CDR3 sequences, with around 34% as singletons. The chain employs TRBV7-2 and TRBJ2-7, with 7 bases that match TRBD2. The clonotype was recovered from a girl aged 10 to 17 with multiple sclerosis. Sequenced here: blood, sampled after autologous hematopoietic stem cell transplantation. CDR3 sequence reads: CASSRRAGVAYEQYF. CDR3 DNA sequence: TGTGCCAGCAGCAGACGGGCGGGAGTGGCCTACGAGCAGTACTTC.